This paragraph covers one T cell receptor (beta chain) sequence. Its antigen is unidentified. Every contributor of samples was a Caucasian grown-up residing in Nashville, Tennessee. When samples were unsorted, tens of millions of PBMCs were used for genomic DNA. The sample is drawn from a study of shared clonotypes between healthy human individuals. General observations from the study: The genetic and exposure-history diversity represented was limited by few donors.

The germline V and J ends were trimmed by 4 bases and 5 bases, with 12 bases remaining between them. The CDR3 runs 14 residues. Germline lookup yields CDR1 SNHLY and CDR2 FYNNEI. Some clones are missing from TCRdb's copy, which holds only in-frame ones; the method was immunoSEQ multiplex PCR. This table holds 450,000 to 600,000 clones, less than 80% found once. This clonotype was sampled from a woman in her forties in good health. Some clones in this sample may be carry-over from other donors' samples. The sample taken for sequencing was PBMCs. The chain carries TRBV2 and TRBJ1-5, with D maybe TRBD1 (6 bases). This CDR3 is CASSARTAYQPQHF. The DNA of the CDR3 is TGTGCCAGCAGTGCCCGGACAGCCTATCAGCCCCAGCATTTT.